The T cell receptor beta chain described here comes from a study of tumor-infiltrating lymphocytes in oesophageal squamous cell carcinoma. CDR1 SGHTA and CDR2 FQGTGA come from the germline V gene. Trimming cost V 4 bases and J 8 bases, with 14 bases left between them. The CDR3 length is 13 residues. TCRdb analysed the PCR reads with MiXCR anew, one entry per CDR3 protein. The sample has 10,000 to 15,000 distinct CDR3 sequences, over 50% seen once. The clonotype comes from a female donor with esophageal squamous cell carcinoma. Sample: esophageal tumor tissue. The chain recombines TRBV7-3 with TRBJ1-1; no clear D gene. In DNA form, the CDR3 reads TGTGCCAGCAGCTGGTTTGTGGGCACCGAAGCTTTCTTT. Translating it yields CASSWFVGTEAFF.